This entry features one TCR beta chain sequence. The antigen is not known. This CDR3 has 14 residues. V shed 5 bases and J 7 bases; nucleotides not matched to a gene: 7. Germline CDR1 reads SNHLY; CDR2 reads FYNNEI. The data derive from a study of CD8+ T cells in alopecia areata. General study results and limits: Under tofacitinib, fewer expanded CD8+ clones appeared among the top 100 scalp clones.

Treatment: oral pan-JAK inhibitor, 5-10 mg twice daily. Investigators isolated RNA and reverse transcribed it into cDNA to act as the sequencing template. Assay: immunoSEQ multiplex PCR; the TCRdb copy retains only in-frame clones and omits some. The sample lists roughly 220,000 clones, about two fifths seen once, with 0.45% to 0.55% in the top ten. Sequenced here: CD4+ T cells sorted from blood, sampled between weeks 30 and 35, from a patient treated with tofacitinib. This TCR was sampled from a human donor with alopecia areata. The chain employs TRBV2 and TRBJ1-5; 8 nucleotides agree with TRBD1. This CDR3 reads CASSQTGVRQPQHF. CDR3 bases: TGTGCCAGCAGTCAGACAGGGGTGAGGCAGCCCCAGCATTTT.